A single sample is the source of the 15 T cell receptor beta chains below, sequenced in a study of T cells in Graves' hyperthyroidism and ophthalmopathy. TCR beta CDR3 region amplification was performed from RNA transcripts. HTBI primers drove first-round RT-PCR of the TCR CDR3. TCRdb analysed the multiplex PCR reads with MiXCR anew, one entry per CDR3 protein. The repertoire includes a few hundred thousand distinct CDR3 sequences, around 18% of them detected once, and around 16% sits in the top ten. The source material was blood. The receptor source for this set is a middle-aged woman with Graves' ophthalmopathy.

A few counts support this clonotype. The V call is TRBV28, the J call TRBJ2-7; no clear D gene. Germline loops: CDR1 MDHEN, CDR2 SYDVKM. The CDR3 loop spans 12 amino acids. The germline V and J ends were trimmed by 2 bases and 12 bases, with 14 bases remaining between them. The CDR3 DNA is TGTGCCAGCAGTTTAGGGTACGGCGCTGGGTACTTC. It translates to CASSLGYGAGYF.

The chain couples TRBV29-1 to TRBJ2-6, with D possibly being TRBD1 (6 bases). This CDR3 has 14 residues. Germline V lookup: CDR1 SQVTM, CDR2 ANQGSEA. The V end was cut by 3 bases, the J end by 4 bases, with 10 bases between. The CDR3 nucleotides are TGCAGCGTTGATCAGGGGCTAGGGGCCAACGTCCTGACTTTC. It encodes CSVDQGLGANVLTF. Together with reference TRBV29-1 and TRBJ2-6, the CDR3 gives the full variable domain: SAVISQKPSRDICQRGTSLTIQCQVDSQVTMMFWYRQQPGQSLTLIATANQGSEATYESGFVIDKFPISRPNLTFSTLTVSNMSPEDSSIYLCSVDQGLGANVLTFGAGSRLTVL.

This clonotype was detected ten times or more. A read error may account for a junction end that differs from germline. The chain combines TRBV7-9 with TRBJ1-5; D unresolved. The CDR3 runs 13 residues. CDR1 and CDR2 from the germline V gene are SEHNR and FQNEAQ (reference sequence). The CDR3, as DNA: TGTGCCAGCAGCCTAGCCTATGGAAAGCCCCAGCATTTT. It is translated as CASSLAYGKPQHF.

This clonotype has ten or more counts. V gene TRBV4-3 combines with J gene TRBJ1-1, with D hard to call. Germline V gives CDR1 LGHNA, CDR2 YSLEER. This CDR3 spans 15 amino acids. The V end was cut by 0 bases, the J end by 0 bases, with 8 bases between. CDR3 region: CASSQEVGLNTEAFF. The CDR3 nucleotides are TGCGCCAGCAGCCAAGAGGTTGGTTTGAACACTGAAGCTTTCTTT.

This clonotype was found a few times. This rearrangement joins TRBV6-1 to TRBJ2-7, with D perhaps matching TRBD1 (5 bases). CDR3 length equals 14 residues. V lost 10 bases to trimming and J lost 3 bases, with 19 bases between them. In germline, CDR1 is MNHNS, CDR2 SASEGT. The CDR3 region is CATWGTGGSYEQYF. Written as DNA, the CDR3 is TGTGCCACGTGGGGAACAGGTGGAAGCTACGAGCAGTACTTC.

This clonotype was found many times. This chain links TRBV20-1 with TRBJ2-5; D might be TRBD1 (6 bases). Trimming shortened V by 2 bases and J by 5 bases, and 18 bases separated the two germline ends. Germline CDR1 is DFQATT and CDR2 is SNEGSKA (reference sequence). This CDR3 contains 15 residues. CDR3 DNA sequence: TGCAGTGCTAGACCTCTCGATGGGGGCTGGGAGACCCAGTACTTC. This encodes CSARPLDGGWETQYF.

There are many counts of this clonotype. The V call is TRBV6-4, the J call TRBJ1-2; TRBD1 agrees at 7 bases. The ends lost 8 bases at V and 3 bases at J; junction bases unmatched: 18. CDR1 and CDR2 (germline): MRHNA, SNTAGT. This CDR3 has 17 residues. CDR3 DNA sequence: TGTGCCAGCTTGGGGCCTAAACAGGGGACGAGTGACTATGGCTACACCTTC. Translating gives CASLGPKQGTSDYGYTF.

With regard to this clonotype: A much more abundant neighbour one base away suggests this may be a read error. The genes are TRBV12-3 or TRBV12-4 and TRBJ2-2; a weak D match, TRBD1 (5 bases). V was cut by 4 bases and J by 10 bases, with 22 bases left in between. CDR3 length: 16 amino acids. CDR3 bases: TGTGCCAGCAGTTCAGAGGTCAGGGAACTTGTCGAGGAGCTGTTTTTT. Translation: CASSSEVRELVEELFF.

This clonotype occurred many times. V and J are TRBV29-1 and TRBJ2-2; D is possibly TRBD1 (6 bases). The germline CDR1 and CDR2 sequences are SQVTM and ANQGSEA. V was cut by 7 bases and J by 3 bases, with 18 bases left in between. The CDR3 contains 15 residues. DNA for the CDR3: TGCAGCGGTAAAAACAGGGACGGAGACACCGGGGAGCTGTTTTTT. Residues: CSGKNRDGDTGELFF.

This clonotype has just a few counts. V gene TRBV2 combines with J gene TRBJ2-5; weak D call: TRBD1 (5 bases). This CDR3 is 14 amino acids long. V was pared by 6 bases and J by 5 bases, with 16 bases between. CDR1 is SNHLY and CDR2 is FYNNEI in the germline V gene. CDR3 nucleotides: TGTGCCAGCAGCGGCAGGGTGAACGCGGAGACCCAGTACTTC. Protein product: CASSGRVNAETQYF.

This clonotype was seen many times. The genes are TRBV25-1 and TRBJ2-7, with TRBD2 matching 7 bases. CDR1 and CDR2 (germline): MGHDK, SYGVNS. V trimming: 1 base; J trimming: 5 bases; junction bases outside the gene matches: 11. There are 16 residues in the CDR3. This CDR3 reads CASSEFGGRAFHEQYF. The CDR3, as DNA: TGTGCCAGCAGTGAATTCGGCGGGAGAGCTTTCCACGAGCAGTACTTC.

As DNA, the CDR3 is TGTGCCAGCAGCAGGGGCCTAGCCAAAAACATTCAGTACTTC. Its translation: CASSRGLAKNIQYF. The genes are TRBV6-2 or TRBV6-3 and TRBJ2-4; tentatively, D is TRBD1 (6 bases). Germline-derived CDR1 and CDR2 are MNHEY and SVGEGT. The CDR3 covers 14 residues. V lost 6 bases and J lost 0, with 9 bases in between.

At least ten counts were recorded for this clonotype. The chain is built from TRBV4-3 and TRBJ1-2; TRBD1 aligns across 10 bases. In germline, CDR1 is LGHNA, CDR2 YSLEER. This CDR3 is 14 amino acids long. Germline trimming cut 4 bases from V and 8 bases from J; bases unmatched to any gene: 7. The CDR3 is CASSPTGGAWGYTF. CDR3 sequence (DNA): TGCGCCAGCAGCCCGACAGGGGGCGCCTGGGGCTACACCTTC.

V gene TRBV6-1 combines with J gene TRBJ1-5, with a possible D match to TRBD1 (5 bases). The germline V gene encodes CDR1 MNHNS and CDR2 SASEGT. The CDR3 has 12 amino acids. V lost 5 bases, J lost 11 bases, and 13 bases lay in between. DNA for the CDR3: TGTGCCAGCAGTACCCCGGGGGGAACCCAGCATTTT. Translation gives CASSTPGGTQHF.

V and J are TRBV30 and TRBJ2-7; 9 bases are a match to TRBD2. Germline CDR1 and CDR2: GTSNPN and SVGIG (reference sequence). V was pared by 0 bases and J by 4 bases, with 7 bases of the junction left unmatched. The CDR3 sequence is 15 residues long. CDR3 DNA: TGTGCCTGGAGTGTACTGCTAGCGGGGCGGTACGAGCAGTACTTC. Its translation is CAWSVLLAGRYEQYF.